A selection of T cell receptor beta chains follows, all from one sample in a study of blood T cell repertoires in COVID-19. The table came from immunoSEQ multiplex PCR; TCRdb's copy has only in-frame clones and leaves some out. The table has 160,000 or so clones, more than 75% seen once. The sample was peripheral blood. Receptors were obtained from a woman between 70 and 85 years old with acute or convalescent COVID-19. Each CDR3 is given with its conserved first and last residue. Each record gives: J gene, V gene, clone size, CDR3 length, D gene, CDR3 DNA, CDR3 protein. The D gene is left open where the match is weak. For some rows the clone size is stated as once, few or many, or as a class when expanded; others skip it.

>TRBJ1-1|TRBV18|once|16|TRBD1
TGTGCCAGCTCACGTAACTCACAGGGGGCGGCCACTGAAGCTTTCTTT
CASSRNSQGAATEAFF
>TRBJ2-7|TRBV7-2|.|12|.
TGTGCCAGCACCTTCCTGTACTACGAGCAGTACTTC
CASTFLYYEQYF
>TRBJ1-6|TRBV10-3|.|12|.
TGTGCCATCAGTGAGTCGACATCACCCCTCCACTTT
CAISESTSPLHF
>TRBJ1-5|TRBV28|.|17|TRBD1
TGTGCCAGCAGTCCTCTCGGGACAGGGGGCCGTGGTCAGCCCCAGCATTTT
CASSPLGTGGRGQPQHF
>TRBJ1-2|TRBV6-5|few|14|TRBD1
TGTGCCAGCAGTTCGACAGGGTCCCATAGAGGCTACACCTTC
CASSSTGSHRGYTF
>TRBJ2-3|TRBV6-5|.|15|TRBD2
TGTGCCAGCAGCAAGAGCGGGGGGGCGATATATACGCAGTATTTT
CASSKSGGAIYTQYF
>TRBJ1-5|TRBV4-1|.|15|TRBD1
TGCGCCAGCAGCCAATCTGACAGGGGCTATCAGCCCCAGCATTTT
CASSQSDRGYQPQHF
>TRBJ1-6|TRBV6-2/TRBV6-3|.|15|TRBD1
TGTGCCAGCAGTCCGGACAGGGGGCTAGGTTCACCCCTCCACTTT
CASSPDRGLGSPLHF
>TRBJ2-3|TRBV19|.|15|.
TGTGCCAGTAGTATTGGGCAGGGTTTCTCAGATACGCAGTATTTT
CASSIGQGFSDTQYF
>TRBJ1-1|TRBV27|.|16|.
TGTGCCAGCAGTTTCCAGGGTAATGGTTTGAACACTGAAGCTTTCTTT
CASSFQGNGLNTEAFF
>TRBJ1-5|TRBV28|.|17|.
TGTGCCAGCCACCTTGGGGAGCCGCCTTCATACGCTCAGCCCCAGCATTTT
CASHLGEPPSYAQPQHF
>TRBJ1-1|TRBV11-2|.|16|TRBD1
TGTGCCAGCAGTGAAATGCCGGGACAGGGAAGCACTGAAGCTTTCTTT
CASSEMPGQGSTEAFF
>TRBJ2-1|TRBV6-5|once|15|.
TGTGCCAGCAGTTACGGTGGGGGGTCCTACAATGAGCAGTTCTTC
CASSYGGGSYNEQFF
>TRBJ1-1|TRBV4-2|.|18|.
TGTGCCAGCAGCCAAGATAACGCGGGCAGCCGTTATTACACTGAAGCTTTCTTT
CASSQDNAGSRYYTEAFF
>TRBJ1-1|TRBV30|.|13|.
TGTGCCTGGAGTGTACAGGTCTCCACTGAAGCTTTCTTT
CAWSVQVSTEAFF
>TRBJ2-7|TRBV6-5|.|13|.
TGTGCCAGGACAGGACCGAGCTCCTACGAGCAGTACTTC
CARTGPSSYEQYF
>TRBJ1-5|TRBV28|.|13|.
TGTGCCAGCAGTAACCGGAGCAATCAGCCCCAGCATTTT
CASSNRSNQPQHF
>TRBJ1-5|TRBV5-1|.|15|.
TGCGCCAGCAGCTTGGACGGGAAAGGATGGCAGCCCCAGCATTTT
CASSLDGKGWQPQHF
>TRBJ1-2|TRBV10-3|.|14|TRBD1
TGTGCCATCAGATCCTCCGGGACAGGGGTCGGCTACACCTTC
CAIRSSGTGVGYTF
>TRBJ2-5|TRBV19|.|16|TRBD1
TGTGCCAGTAGTATAGGCGGGACAGGGAGCCAAGAGACCCAGTACTTC
CASSIGGTGSQETQYF
>TRBJ1-1|TRBV27|.|13|TRBD1
TGTGCCAGCAGACTACTGACAGGGGGCGCAGCTTTCTTT
CASRLLTGGAAFF
>TRBJ2-7|TRBV6-5|.|16|.
TGTGCCAGCAGTTACTCCGGACAGTCGAGCTCCTACGAGCAGTACTTC
CASSYSGQSSSYEQYF
>TRBJ2-5|TRBV5-1|.|17|.
TGCGCCAGCAGCTTGGGGGCGCGGGCGGGCTCGCAAGAGACCCAGTACTTC
CASSLGARAGSQETQYF
>TRBJ2-1|TRBV6-2/TRBV6-3|.|17|TRBD1
TGTGCCAGCAGTTACGGTGGGGACAGCATCGGGGACAATGAGCAGTTCTTC
CASSYGGDSIGDNEQFF
>TRBJ2-7|TRBV3-1/TRBV3-2|.|16|.
TGTGCCAGCAACCAAGATGCAGGGGGGATCTCCTACGAGCAGTACTTC
CASNQDAGGISYEQYF
>TRBJ1-5|TRBV2|.|13|.
TGTGCCAGCAGGGGCCTGCTCAATCAGCCCCAGCATTTT
CASRGLLNQPQHF
>TRBJ2-7|TRBV28|.|16|TRBD1
TGTGCCAGCAGCCTCGGCCCGGCCGGGACAGACTACGAGCAGTACTTC
CASSLGPAGTDYEQYF
>TRBJ2-1|TRBV10-1|.|16|TRBD2
TGCGCCAGCAGTGAGAATAGACTAGCGGGAGGCAATGAGCAGTTCTTC
CASSENRLAGGNEQFF
>TRBJ2-7|TRBV20-1|few|11|TRBD2
TGCAGTGCTTTTAGCGGGCTCGAGCAGTACTTC
CSAFSGLEQYF
>TRBJ1-1|TRBV7-3|.|12|.
TGTGCCAGCAGCTCACTGACAGGCGAAGCTTTCTTT
CASSSLTGEAFF
>TRBJ2-3|TRBV29-1|.|16|TRBD2
TGCAGCGTTGACGGGGTAGCGGGGGGGAGTCCAGATACGCAGTATTTT
CSVDGVAGGSPDTQYF
>TRBJ1-5|TRBV6-2/TRBV6-3|few|16|TRBD1
TGTGCCAGCAGCCCCACAGGGGTCGGGGGTTATCAGCCCCAGCATTTT
CASSPTGVGGYQPQHF
>TRBJ1-1|TRBV28|.|13|.
TGTGCCAGCAGCTCCCAGGGAGGCACTGAAGCTTTCTTT
CASSSQGGTEAFF
>TRBJ2-1|TRBV4-3|.|15|.
TGCGCCAGCAGCCAAGTGGGCGGGTCCTACAATGAGCAGTTCTTC
CASSQVGGSYNEQFF
>TRBJ1-2|TRBV2|.|15|TRBD1
TGTGCCAGCAGTCTCCGGACAGGAGATTCTTATGGCTACACCTTC
CASSLRTGDSYGYTF
>TRBJ2-6|TRBV14|.|15|.
TGTGCCAGCAGCCCGAGGGTGGCGGGGGCCAACGTCCTGACTTTC
CASSPRVAGANVLTF
>TRBJ1-5|TRBV6-5|.|14|.
TGTGCCAGCAGCCGAGGCATTCCCAATCAGCCCCAGCATTTT
CASSRGIPNQPQHF
>TRBJ1-4|TRBV4-1|once|14|.
TGCGCCAGCAGCCAAGGGACGGGGGATGAAAAACTGTTTTTT
CASSQGTGDEKLFF
>TRBJ2-3|TRBV5-1|few|16|.
TGCGCCAGCAGCTTGGGAGACAGCTCCGGCACAGATACGCAGTATTTT
CASSLGDSSGTDTQYF
>TRBJ2-2|TRBV3-1/TRBV3-2|.|13|.
TGTGCCAGCAGCTCCGTACAGATCGGGGAGCTGTTTTTT
CASSSVQIGELFF
>TRBJ1-2|TRBV20-1|few|14|TRBD1
TGCAGTGCTAGTAATCAGGGGGGTAACTATGGCTACACCTTC
CSASNQGGNYGYTF
>TRBJ1-2|TRBV6-2/TRBV6-3|.|11|.
TGTGCCAGCAGTACCGGACAGGGCTACACCTTC
CASSTGQGYTF
>TRBJ2-1|TRBV12-3/TRBV12-4|few|12|.
TGTGCCAGCAGTTCCCAGGGCAATGAGCAGTTCTTC
CASSSQGNEQFF
>TRBJ1-5|TRBV7-6|.|15|.
TGTGCCAGCTCCCAAAGCGGGGGGCCGAATCAGCCCCAGCATTTT
CASSQSGGPNQPQHF
>TRBJ1-1|TRBV5-6|.|18|TRBD1
TGTGCCAGCAGCCCATCCCCGGGACAGTCGTACTGGAACACTGAAGCTTTCTTT
CASSPSPGQSYWNTEAFF
>TRBJ2-7|TRBV28|.|15|TRBD1
TGTGCCAGCAGTTTATTGACAGGGGGATCCTACGAGCAGTACTTC
CASSLLTGGSYEQYF
>TRBJ2-7|TRBV29-1|.|13|TRBD1
TGCAGCGTTGCCCGGGACAGGCCGGGGGAGCAGTACTTC
CSVARDRPGEQYF
>TRBJ1-6|TRBV18|.|13|.
TGTGCCAGCTCACCCAGGGGTAATTCACCCCTCCACTTT
CASSPRGNSPLHF
>TRBJ1-5|TRBV5-1|.|14|TRBD1
TGCGCCAGCAGCCCACAGGGGGCGGGACAGCCCCAGCATTTT
CASSPQGAGQPQHF
>TRBJ2-5|TRBV6-5|.|14|TRBD1
TGTGCCAGTCAAAAAACAGGGGGTCTAGAGACCCAGTACTTC
CASQKTGGLETQYF
>TRBJ2-2|TRBV19|.|16|TRBD2
TGTGCCAGTAGTAAGGGGACTAGCGGGAACACCGGGGAGCTGTTTTTT
CASSKGTSGNTGELFF
>TRBJ2-7|TRBV20-1|.|11|TRBD1
TGCAGTGCTAGTCCCAGGACAGGTTGGCCCTTC
CSASPRTGWPF
>TRBJ1-5|TRBV19|once|17|TRBD1
TGTGCCAGTACCAAGTCGAATACAGGGGCGGGGTGGCAGCCCCAGCATTTT
CASTKSNTGAGWQPQHF
>TRBJ1-4|TRBV6-5|.|11|.
TGTGCCAGCAGGCGAAATGAAAAACTGTTTTTT
CASRRNEKLFF
>TRBJ2-1|TRBV4-3|once|17|TRBD1
TGCGCCAGCAGCCAAGACCTTACCGGGACAGGGGGGAATGAGCAGTTCTTC
CASSQDLTGTGGNEQFF